This TCR beta chain was sequenced for a study of T cell responses to AZD1222 COVID-19 vaccine. Regarding the study as a whole: Only a handful of people who got AZD1222 tested seropositive at baseline.

The CDR3 sequence is 16 residues long. CDR1 SGHTA and CDR2 FQGTGA come from the germline V gene. V shed 0 bases and J 0 bases; nucleotides not matched to a gene: 2. Measured with immunoSEQ multiplex PCR; TCRdb has only the in-frame clones, and not every one. Found here are about 140,000 clones, 85% to 95% of them singletons; the top ten hold 9% to 15%. Of note for this clone: Its antigen is unidentified. This same CDR3 is encoded by further DNA sequences in the sample.

The source material was peripheral blood, sampled after recovery from COVID-19. The V gene is TRBV7-3, the J gene TRBJ2-1; TRBD2 aligns across 7 bases. This sequence originates from an adult who had recovered from COVID-19. The CDR3 region has the DNA TGTGCCAGCAGCTTAACGGGGGGGAGCTCCTACAATGAGCAGTTCTTC. This encodes CASSLTGGSSYNEQFF.